This T cell receptor (beta chain) was recorded in a study of blood T cell repertoires in COVID-19. Study information: Samples representing acute and convalescent COVID-19 were sourced from the United States, Italy and Spain. Nucleic acid was either cDNA or gDNA, and it came from T cells, B-cell-depleted T cells, or PBMCs.

A COVID-19 case had been met by exposed participants during the 2 weeks before study entry. Original processing notes: Amplified reference gene primers provided the basis for estimating nucleated cell counts. Using immunoSEQ multiplex PCR, the repertoire was profiled, and TCRdb retains in-frame clones only, with some absent. The V and J calls and the clone size are those of that table, but D and trimming were determined from the DNA. The sample has 330,000 or so clones; about 88% are singletons. Germline CDR1 and CDR2: SNHLY and FYNNEI. CDR3 size: 15 residues. Losses at the gene ends were 6 bases for V and 3 bases for J; bases not matched to a gene: 5.

The sample was PBMCs or T cells enriched from blood (not recorded which). The TCR comes from a woman in her thirties who had been exposed to COVID-19. V gene TRBV2 combines with J gene TRBJ2-1; 10 bases line up with TRBD1. The CDR3 protein is CASSLTGGDYNEQFF. The DNA of the CDR3 is TGTGCCAGCAGCCTGACAGGGGGCGACTACAATGAGCAGTTCTTC.